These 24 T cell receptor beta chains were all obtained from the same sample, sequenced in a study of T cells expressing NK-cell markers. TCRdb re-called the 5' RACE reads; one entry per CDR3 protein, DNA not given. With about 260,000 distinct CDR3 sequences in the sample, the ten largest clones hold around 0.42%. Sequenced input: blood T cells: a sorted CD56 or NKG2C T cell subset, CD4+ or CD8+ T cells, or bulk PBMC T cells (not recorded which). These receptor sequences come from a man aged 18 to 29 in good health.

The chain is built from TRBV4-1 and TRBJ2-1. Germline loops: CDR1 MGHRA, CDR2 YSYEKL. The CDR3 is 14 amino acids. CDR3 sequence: CASSQEGSGLEQFF.

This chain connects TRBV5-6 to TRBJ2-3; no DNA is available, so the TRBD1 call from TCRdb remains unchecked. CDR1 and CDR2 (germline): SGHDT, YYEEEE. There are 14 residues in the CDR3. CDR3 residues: CASIRQGMTDTQYF.

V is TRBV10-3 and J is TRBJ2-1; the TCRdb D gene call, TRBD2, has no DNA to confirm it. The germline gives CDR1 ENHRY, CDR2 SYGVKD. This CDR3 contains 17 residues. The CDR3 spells CAISEALAGGPPEVQFF.

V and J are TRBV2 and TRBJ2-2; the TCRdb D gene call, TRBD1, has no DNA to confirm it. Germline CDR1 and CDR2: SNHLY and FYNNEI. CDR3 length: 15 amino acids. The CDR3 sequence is CASSEEDSYTGELFF.

CDR3 loop: CASSPGQGYNEQFF. The rearrangement links TRBV5-1 to TRBJ2-1; absent DNA, TCRdb's TRBD1 call cannot be checked. Germline V gene sequence: CDR1 SGHRS, CDR2 YFSETQ. CDR3 length: 14 amino acids.

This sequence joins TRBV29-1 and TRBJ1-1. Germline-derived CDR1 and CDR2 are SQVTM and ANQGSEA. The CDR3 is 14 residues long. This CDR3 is CSVELTGWNTEAFF.

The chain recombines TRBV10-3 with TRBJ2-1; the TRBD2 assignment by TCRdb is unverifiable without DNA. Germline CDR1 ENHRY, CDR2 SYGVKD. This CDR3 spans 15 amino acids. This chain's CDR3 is CAITRTSGSGNEQFF.

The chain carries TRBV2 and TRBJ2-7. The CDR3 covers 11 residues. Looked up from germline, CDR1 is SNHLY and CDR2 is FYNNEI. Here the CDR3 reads CASSPTYEQYF.

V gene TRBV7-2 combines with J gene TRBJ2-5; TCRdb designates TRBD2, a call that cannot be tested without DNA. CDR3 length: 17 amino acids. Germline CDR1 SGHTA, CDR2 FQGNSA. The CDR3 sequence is CASSLSLIRSGEETQYF.

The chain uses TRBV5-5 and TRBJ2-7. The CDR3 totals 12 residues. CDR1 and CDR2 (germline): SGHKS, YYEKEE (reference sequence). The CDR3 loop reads CASSPVGYEQYF.

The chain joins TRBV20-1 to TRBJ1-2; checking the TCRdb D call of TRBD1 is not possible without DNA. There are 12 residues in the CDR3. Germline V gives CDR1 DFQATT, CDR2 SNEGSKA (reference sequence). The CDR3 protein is CSAPKGWDGYTF.

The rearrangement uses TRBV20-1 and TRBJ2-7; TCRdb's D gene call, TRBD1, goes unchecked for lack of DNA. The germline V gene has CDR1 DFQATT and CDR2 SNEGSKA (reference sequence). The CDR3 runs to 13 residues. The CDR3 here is CSLYNGGTYEQYF.

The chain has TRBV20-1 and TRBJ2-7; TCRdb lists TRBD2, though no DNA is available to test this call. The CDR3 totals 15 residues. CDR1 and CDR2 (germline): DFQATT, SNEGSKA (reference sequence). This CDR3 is CSASLGLAGVYEQYF.

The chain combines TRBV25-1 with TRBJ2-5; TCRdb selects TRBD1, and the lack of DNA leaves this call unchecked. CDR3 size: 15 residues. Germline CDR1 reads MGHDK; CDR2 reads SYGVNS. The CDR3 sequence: CASSDSTRGVETQYF.

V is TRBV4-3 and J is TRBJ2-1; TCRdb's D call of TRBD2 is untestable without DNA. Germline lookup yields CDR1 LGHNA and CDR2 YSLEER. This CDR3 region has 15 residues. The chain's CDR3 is CASSLAGGSYNEQFF.

CDR3 loop: CASSIRGLADSYNEQFF. The V call is TRBV19, the J call TRBJ2-1; checking the TCRdb D call of TRBD2 is not possible without DNA. This CDR3 has 17 amino acids. Germline CDR1 reads LNHDA; CDR2 reads SQIVND (reference sequence).

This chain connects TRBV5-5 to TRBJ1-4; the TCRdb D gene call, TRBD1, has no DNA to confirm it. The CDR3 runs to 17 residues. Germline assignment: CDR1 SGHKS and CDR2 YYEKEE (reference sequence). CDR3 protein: CASSLDGTGTTNEKLFF.

The chain's CDR3 is CASSFRQRDTEAFF. The chain employs TRBV28 and TRBJ1-1. The CDR3 consists of 14 residues. CDR1 MDHEN and CDR2 SYDVKM come from the germline V gene.

The CDR3 sequence: CSAALSYEQYF. V usage is TRBV29-1 and J usage is TRBJ2-7. Germline lookup yields CDR1 SQVTM and CDR2 ANQGSEA. The CDR3 runs to 11 residues.

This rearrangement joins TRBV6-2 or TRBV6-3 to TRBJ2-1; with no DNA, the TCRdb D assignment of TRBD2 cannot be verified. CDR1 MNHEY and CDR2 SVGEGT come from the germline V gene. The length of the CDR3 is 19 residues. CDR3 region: CASSYGRLTLTSSYNEQFF.

This chain's CDR3 is CSVAMTANTEAFF. V is TRBV29-1 and J is TRBJ1-1; without DNA, the TCRdb call of TRBD1 cannot be checked. The CDR3 has 13 residues. Germline V gives CDR1 SQVTM, CDR2 ANQGSEA.

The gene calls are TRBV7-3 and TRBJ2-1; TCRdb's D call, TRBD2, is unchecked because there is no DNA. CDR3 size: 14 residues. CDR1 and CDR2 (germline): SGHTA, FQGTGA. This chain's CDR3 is CASSLAGPYNEQFF.

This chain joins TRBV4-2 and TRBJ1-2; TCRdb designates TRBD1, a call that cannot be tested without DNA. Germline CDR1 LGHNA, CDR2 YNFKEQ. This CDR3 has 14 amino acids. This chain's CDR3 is CASSQGDTEYGYTF.

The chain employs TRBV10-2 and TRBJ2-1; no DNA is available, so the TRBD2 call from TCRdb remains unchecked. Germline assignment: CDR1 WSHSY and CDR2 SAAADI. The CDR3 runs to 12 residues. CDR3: CASSGLAGSQFF.